This T cell receptor beta chain was identified in a study of blood T cell repertoires in COVID-19. CDR1 is SGHRS and CDR2 is YFSETQ in the germline V gene. J was trimmed by 4 bases and V by 7 bases; bases with no gene match: 11. This CDR3 is 15 amino acids long. TCRdb keeps only in-frame clones here, not all; method: immunoSEQ multiplex PCR. The table records about 150,000 clones, 80% to 85% of them present only once. The origin of this receptor is a man aged 18 to 29 with active or convalescent COVID-19. The chain recombines TRBV5-1 with TRBJ2-3; 8 nucleotides line up with TRBD2. Source material: peripheral blood. As DNA, the CDR3 is TGCGCCAGCGCAAACAGGCGGGGGGCGGCAGATACGCAGTATTTT. Encoded protein: CASANRRGAADTQYF.